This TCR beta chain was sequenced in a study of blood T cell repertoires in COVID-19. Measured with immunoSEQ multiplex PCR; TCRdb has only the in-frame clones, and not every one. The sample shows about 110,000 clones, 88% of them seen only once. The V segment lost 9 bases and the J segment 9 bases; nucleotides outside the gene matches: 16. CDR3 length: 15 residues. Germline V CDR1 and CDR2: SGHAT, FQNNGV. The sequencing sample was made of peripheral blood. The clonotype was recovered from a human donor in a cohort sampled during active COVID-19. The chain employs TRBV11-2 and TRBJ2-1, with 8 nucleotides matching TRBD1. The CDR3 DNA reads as TGTGCCAGTTGGGTAGGGACAGGAGGGAATACTGAGCAGTTCTTC. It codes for CASWVGTGGNTEQFF.